The 8 T cell receptor beta chains reported below all come from one sample, sequenced in a study of shared clonotypes between healthy human individuals. Some clones are missing from TCRdb's copy, which holds only in-frame ones; the method was immunoSEQ multiplex PCR. The sample consists of 1.4 million or so clones, around 98.5% of them appearing once. The sample was naive CD4+ T cells sorted from blood. Subset denoted: CD45RA+ positively selected. Source of these receptors: a man younger than 45 in good health.

The chain uses TRBV15 and TRBJ2-7, with 11 bases fitting TRBD2. Trimming removed 2 bases from V and 2 bases from J; junction bases left unmatched: 2. From germline, CDR1 is LNHNV and CDR2 YYDKDF (reference sequence). The CDR3 has 15 residues. CDR3 sequence reads: CATSRPGLAAYEQYF. DNA of the CDR3: TGTGCCACCAGCAGACCGGGACTAGCGGCCTACGAGCAGTACTTC.

The chain recombines TRBV7-2 with TRBJ1-1; 8 nucleotides agree with TRBD1. Germline CDR1 and CDR2: SGHTA and FQGNSA. The junction had 8 bases not matched to a gene; V was cut back by 6 bases and J by 8 bases. The CDR3 runs to 13 residues. The CDR3 DNA reads as TGTGCCAGCAGTATCGTTCGGGACAGGGAAGCTTTCTTT. Translation gives CASSIVRDREAFF. Full variable domain (rest looked up from reference TRBV7-2 and TRBJ1-1): GAGVSQSPSNKVTEKGKDVELRCDPISGHTALYWYRQSLGQGLEFLIYFQGNSAPDKSGLPSDRFSAERTGGSVSTLTIQRTQQEDSAVYLCASSIVRDREAFFGQGTRLTVV.

This clone has just one count. The DNA of the CDR3 is TGTGCCATCACGGACAGGGAAGAGCAGTACTTC. Translation gives CAITDREEQYF. The V call is TRBV10-3, the J call TRBJ2-7; 8 bases are shared with TRBD1. J gave up 7 bases and V 7 bases, and 3 bases lay outside the gene matches. Looked up from germline, CDR1 is ENHRY and CDR2 is SYGVKD. The CDR3 is 11 residues long.

About this clone itself: This sample also contains other DNA sequences that code for the same CDR3. The chain combines TRBV5-1 with TRBJ2-7; possible D gene TRBD1, 7 bases. Germline-derived CDR1 and CDR2 are SGHRS and YFSETQ. V lost 0 bases and J 2 bases, leaving 9 bases between the germline ends. This CDR3 comprises 14 residues. The DNA of the CDR3 is TGCGCCAGCAGCTTGGGCGGGACAGCCTACGAGCAGTACTTC. Its protein product is CASSLGGTAYEQYF.

This clone was counted only a few times. The rearrangement joins TRBV28 to TRBJ2-1; D unclear. V was shortened by 3 bases and J by 9 bases, with 6 bases between the two germline ends. CDR1 is MDHEN and CDR2 is SYDVKM in the germline V gene. The CDR3 totals 11 residues. CDR3 region: CASSFVGEQFF. As DNA, the CDR3 is TGTGCCAGCAGTTTCGTGGGTGAGCAGTTCTTC.

The table lists this clone with a count of one. The chain combines TRBV29-1 with TRBJ2-5; 8 nucleotides match TRBD1. CDR3 size: 14 residues. Germline CDR1 is SQVTM and CDR2 is ANQGSEA. V shed 2 bases, J shed 2 bases, and the junction held 4 bases outside the gene matches. This CDR3 reads CSVERQGRQETQYF. Here the CDR3 DNA reads TGCAGCGTTGAACGACAGGGGAGGCAAGAGACCCAGTACTTC.

V usage is TRBV7-9 and J usage is TRBJ1-2; unclear D gene. In germline, CDR1 is SEHNR, CDR2 FQNEAQ (reference sequence). This CDR3 has 13 residues. Trimming pared 0 bases from V and 4 bases from J, leaving 6 bases between. The CDR3 DNA reads TGTGCCAGCAGCTTAGCGCCCGGCTATGGCTACACCTTC. Protein: CASSLAPGYGYTF.

This clone has just one count. This sequence joins TRBV7-9 and TRBJ1-5; tentatively, D is TRBD1 (5 bases). The CDR3 spans 15 residues. Between the trimmed V and J ends, which lost 2 bases and 7 bases, there was a span of 15 bases. Germline loops: CDR1 SEHNR, CDR2 FQNEAQ (reference sequence). The CDR3 is CASSLSGLREQPQHF. The DNA of the CDR3 is TGTGCCAGCAGCTTATCGGGACTTAGGGAGCAGCCCCAGCATTTT. Complete variable domain (other parts from reference TRBV7-9 and TRBJ1-5): DTGVSQNPRHKITKRGQNVTFRCDPISEHNRLYWYRQTLGQGPEFLTYFQNEAQLEKSRLLSDRFSAERPKGSFSTLEIQRTEQGDSAMYLCASSLSGLREQPQHFGDGTRLSIL.